This T cell receptor (beta chain) was sequenced for a study of blood T cell repertoires in COVID-19. Germline V lookup: CDR1 WNHNN, CDR2 SYGVQD (reference sequence). The CDR3 length is 11 residues. V was pared by 3 bases and J by 10 bases, with 7 bases between. TCRdb's table, derived via immunoSEQ multiplex PCR, lists solely in-frame clones and lacks some. The sample holds a few hundred thousand clones, around 84% seen once. Sequencing was performed on peripheral blood. This TCR derives from a woman between 40 and 55 years old who had recovered from COVID-19. The gene calls are TRBV10-1 and TRBJ2-1; TRBD2 might be the D (6 bases). Written as DNA, the CDR3 is TGCGCCAGCAGTGATGGGGGGGAGCAGTTCTTC. This gives the protein CASSDGGEQFF.